The T cell receptor (beta chain) described here comes from a study of siplizumab effects on memory and regulatory T cells. Points from the study as a whole: There were only a minor fraction of alloreactive clones that mapped to unstimulated subsets. Major contributors to the alloresponse seemed to be naive T cells, which also appeared more diverse than memory cells. A mean of roughly 70% of mappable alloreactive CD4+ clones were Treg-derived with siplizumab, compared with 26.9% in controls.

The V segment lost 7 bases and the J segment 6 bases; nucleotides outside the gene matches: 9. CDR1 GTSNPN and CDR2 SVGIG come from the germline V gene (reference sequence). CDR3 length: 14 amino acids. As concerns this clone: Its antigen is unidentified.

Repertoires were generated with immunoSEQ multiplex PCR, while TCRdb's copy carries only in-frame clones and drops some. Of some 88,000 clones listed, 90% are singletons. V gene TRBV30 combines with J gene TRBJ1-6; TRBD1 aligns across 7 bases. This clonotype was obtained from a human donor in good health. The sequencing input was CD4+ T cells sorted from blood. In DNA form, the CDR3 reads TGTGCCTATACGACAGGGACCCGTAATTCACCCCTCCACTTT. This translates into CAYTTGTRNSPLHF.